This entry lists 20 T cell receptor beta chains sequenced from one sample in a study of shared T cell receptors in the human thymus (dated by TCRdb to the early 2020s). Libraries came from the immunoSEQ multiplex PCR assay. What TCRdb holds here is the immuneACCESS table cut down to in-frame rearrangements. Part of the clones is not present; checked against another copy, under half of the missing clones reflect an unresolved V gene, and the others are unexplained. Recorded for this sample are hundreds of thousands of clones; approximately 80% of them occurred a single time. The ten largest account for more than 0.01% of the sample. The sample was also linked to a second study, of human thymus T cells.

Material for sequencing was thymocytes. The receptors here all came from a boy under three years old with a congenital heart defect. Donor details come from another sample of the same person, matched by shared clones.

The chain employs TRBV6-6 and TRBJ2-2; TRBD1 matches at 7 bases. V gave up 5 bases and J gave up 0 bases; unmatched junction bases: 3. The CDR3 covers 15 residues. Germline V lookup: CDR1 MNHNY, CDR2 SVGAGI (reference sequence). CDR3 DNA sequence: TGTGCCAGCAGTGACAGGGCCCCGAACACCGGGGAGCTGTTTTTT. Protein product: CASSDRAPNTGELFF.

This sequence joins TRBV27 and TRBJ2-7; TRBD1 agrees at 8 bases. The germline V gene encodes CDR1 MNHEY and CDR2 SMNVEV (reference sequence). The CDR3 runs to 17 residues. V trimming: 2 bases; J trimming: 0 bases; junction bases outside the gene matches: 9. In nucleotides, the CDR3 is TGTGCCAGCAGTTTAAACGGGACAGGAGACTGCTCCTACGAGCAGTACTTC. The encoded protein is CASSLNGTGDCSYEQYF.

DNA for the CDR3: TGTGCCAGCAGCTGTTACAGGGGCACCCGGGGTTTTAACACCTTC. This codes for CASSCYRGTRGFNTF. V usage is TRBV5-4 and J usage is TRBJ1-2, with 7 bases that match TRBD1. The CDR3 runs to 15 residues. Germline CDR1 and CDR2: SGHNT and YYREEE (reference sequence). V lost 3 bases to trimming and J lost 12 bases; unmatched junction nucleotides: 17.

A word on this clone: This specimen includes other DNA sequences encoding the same CDR3. The V gene is TRBV27, the J gene TRBJ1-5; D is possibly TRBD1 (5 bases). V lost 2 bases to trimming and J lost 5 bases, with 7 bases between them. From germline, CDR1 is MNHEY and CDR2 SMNVEV (reference sequence). The CDR3 length is 13 residues. This CDR3 reads CASSLAGHQPQHF. The CDR3 DNA follows: TGTGCCAGCAGTTTAGCGGGGCATCAGCCCCAGCATTTT.

J is TRBJ2-1 and V is TRBV29-1, with a possible D match to TRBD2 (5 bases). V shed 7 bases and J shed 8 bases, with 15 bases lying between them. CDR3 length equals 12 residues. CDR1 is SQVTM and CDR2 is ANQGSEA in the germline V gene. DNA of the CDR3: TGCAGCGAGGGAGACCCGGCTGATGAGCAGTTCTTC. It codes for CSEGDPADEQFF.

This clone was recorded a few times. The chain is built from TRBV7-8 and TRBJ1-5, with a weak D call TRBD1 (5 bases). The germline CDR1 and CDR2 sequences are SGHVS and FQNEAQ. The CDR3 runs to 19 residues. The V gene lost 5 bases and the J gene lost 3 bases, with 26 bases spanning the gap. CDR3 sequence: CASSPRFRDSRSFNQPQHF. DNA for the CDR3: TGTGCCAGCAGCCCAAGATTCAGGGATTCCCGATCTTTCAATCAGCCCCAGCATTTT.

CDR3 coding DNA: TGTGCCAGCAGCTTTGGCGGGAGCACCGCGAACACCGGGGAGCTGTTTTTT. It yields the protein CASSFGGSTANTGELFF. V is TRBV5-4 and J is TRBJ2-2, with 7 bases that match TRBD2. Unmatched junction bases numbered 7, after V lost 2 bases and J lost 0 bases. The CDR3 is made up of 17 amino acids. Germline V gene sequence: CDR1 SGHNT, CDR2 YYREEE (reference sequence).

The V gene is TRBV11-2, the J gene TRBJ2-5; D is perhaps TRBD1 (6 bases). Germline CDR1 SGHAT, CDR2 FQNNGV. The CDR3 has 13 amino acids. V lost 1 base, J lost 5 bases, and 8 bases lay in between. The CDR3 loop reads CASSLAGAETQYF. For the CDR3, the DNA is TGTGCCAGCAGCTTAGCAGGGGCCGAGACCCAGTACTTC. Complete variable domain (other parts from reference TRBV11-2 and TRBJ2-5): EAGVAQSPRYKIIEKRQSVAFWCNPISGHATLYWYQQILGQGPKLLIQFQNNGVVDDSQLPKDRFSAERLKGVDSTLKIQPAKLEDSAVYLCASSLAGAETQYFGPGTRLLVL.

This chain joins TRBV12-5 and TRBJ2-7, with TRBD1 matching over 7 bases. Trimming took 6 bases from V and 3 from J; bases not matched to a gene: 5. Germline V gene data show CDR1 as LGHNT and CDR2 as FRNRAP. The CDR3 runs to 13 residues. Here the CDR3 reads CASGTTGVYEQYF. CDR3 in DNA: TGTGCTAGTGGGACTACAGGGGTCTACGAGCAGTACTTC.

This clone was picked up one time. The chain has TRBV10-1 and TRBJ1-2; D is possibly TRBD1 (6 bases). Germline loops: CDR1 WNHNN, CDR2 SYGVQD (reference sequence). The V and J ends lost 6 bases and 7 bases respectively, with 18 bases between them. This CDR3 spans 14 amino acids. For the CDR3, the DNA is TGCGCCAGCAGGCCGGGACACCGAATCCTTGGCTACACCTTC. Its protein is CASRPGHRILGYTF.

This rearrangement joins TRBV11-3 to TRBJ2-7, with a weak D call TRBD2 (5 bases). The CDR3 length is 14 residues. Trimming stripped 2 bases from V and 7 bases from J, with 15 bases between. Germline CDR1 SGHNT, CDR2 YENEEA. CDR3 sequence reads: CASSLYRKPGEQYF. DNA of the CDR3: TGTGCCAGCAGCTTATACCGGAAACCGGGGGAGCAGTACTTC.

The V gene is TRBV9, the J gene TRBJ2-7, with 9 positions matching TRBD2. CDR3 length: 17 amino acids. Germline assignment: CDR1 SGDLS and CDR2 YYNGEE. The trim removed 3 bases at V and 4 bases at J, leaving 14 bases unmatched. CDR3 DNA: TGTGCCAGCAGCGCGGAATGGGGAGGGACTAGCTTTTACGAGCAGTACTTC. Residues: CASSAEWGGTSFYEQYF.

The rearrangement joins TRBV14 to TRBJ2-7, with TRBD2 matching 13 bases. Germline V CDR1 and CDR2: SGHDN, FVKESK. Trimming cost V 5 bases and J 5 bases; bases outside gene matches: 12. The length of the CDR3 is 17 residues. The CDR3 region is CASSSPGLAGAIHEQYF. The CDR3 DNA sequence: TGTGCCAGCAGCTCCCCCGGACTAGCGGGAGCCATCCACGAGCAGTACTTC.

The chain couples TRBV27 to TRBJ2-5; 9 bases agree with TRBD2. The J segment lost 6 bases and the V segment lost 6 bases, leaving 8 bases of the junction unmatched. CDR3 length: 14 residues. Germline values: CDR1 MNHEY, CDR2 SMNVEV (reference sequence). The CDR3 protein is CASREREDRKTQYF. The DNA for the CDR3 is TGTGCCAGCAGAGAGCGGGAGGATAGGAAGACCCAGTACTTC.

The chain links TRBV30 to TRBJ1-3; TRBD1 is a possible D gene (6 bases). The CDR3 runs to 16 residues. Per germline, CDR1 GTSNPN and CDR2 SVGIG (reference sequence). The V gene lost 3 bases and the J gene lost 4 bases, with 19 bases spanning the gap. This chain's CDR3 is CAWRGPVGATGNTIYF. DNA for the CDR3: TGTGCCTGGAGGGGACCCGTGGGGGCCACCGGAAACACCATATATTTT.

The chain couples TRBV30 to TRBJ2-7; 9 nucleotides align to TRBD2. CDR1 and CDR2 from the germline V gene are GTSNPN and SVGIG (reference sequence). This CDR3 is 18 amino acids long. Germline trimming cut 1 base from V and 0 bases from J; bases unmatched to any gene: 13. This chain's CDR3 is CAWSGQRLAGASSYEQYF. CDR3 nucleotides: TGTGCCTGGAGTGGACAGCGTTTAGCGGGAGCGAGCTCCTACGAGCAGTACTTC.

This chain connects TRBV10-3 to TRBJ1-3, with a weak D call TRBD1 (5 bases). The CDR3 sequence is 15 residues long. Trimming shortened V by 8 bases and J by 0 bases, and 14 bases separated the two germline ends. Germline CDR1 reads ENHRY; CDR2 reads SYGVKD. The CDR3 is CAIGCGRVSGNTIYF. The CDR3 DNA is TGTGCCATCGGATGCGGCAGGGTCTCTGGAAACACCATATATTTT.

The chain is built from TRBV14 and TRBJ2-5, with a tentative D call TRBD2 (7 bases). Trimming removed 0 bases from V and 2 bases from J, with 19 bases in between. Germline assignment: CDR1 SGHDN and CDR2 FVKESK. The CDR3 sequence is 18 residues long. The CDR3 DNA follows: TGTGCCAGCAGCCAAGATCAAGCCTCGGGGGGCGCACAAGAGACCCAGTACTTC. Translated: CASSQDQASGGAQETQYF. Using reference TRBV14 and TRBJ2-5 for the parts outside the CDR3, the full variable domain is EAGVTQFPSHSVIEKGQTVTLRCDPISGHDNLYWYRRVMGKEIKFLLHFVKESKQDESGMPNNRFLAERTGGTYSTLKVQPAELEDSGVYFCASSQDQASGGAQETQYFGPGTRLLVL.

Written as DNA, the CDR3 is TGCAGCGTGACTAGCGGGAGTTCCGACGAGCAGTACTTC. Its protein is CSVTSGSSDEQYF. This chain joins TRBV29-1 and TRBJ2-7, with TRBD2 matching 12 bases. After removal of 6 bases from V and 5 bases from J, the junction contained 5 bases not matched to a gene. This CDR3 region has 13 residues. In germline, CDR1 is SQVTM, CDR2 ANQGSEA.

This chain joins TRBV28 and TRBJ1-5; no firm D call. Per the germline V gene, CDR1 is MDHEN and CDR2 is SYDVKM. This CDR3 is built from 18 residues. The V and J ends lost 0 bases and 0 bases respectively, with 15 bases between them. The CDR3, as DNA: TGTGCCAGCAGTTTATGGCATGTACGGGATCGTAGCAATCAGCCCCAGCATTTT. Translating it yields CASSLWHVRDRSNQPQHF.